Presented here are 2 T cell receptor beta chains from one specimen sequenced in a study of blood T cells in healthy people across ages. Next came a second PCR, run for about 7 to 12 cycles, which used a sample-barcoded 5' primer along with a J-beta primer mix. TCRdb reprocessed the 5' RACE reads with MiXCR, giving one entry per CDR3 protein. Seen here are roughly 1,800,000 distinct CDR3 sequences, 49% observed once, and the top ten hold around 2.1%. Source material: blood. The receptors derive from a woman aged 40-49 years in good health.

This sequence joins TRBV12-3 or TRBV12-4 and TRBJ2-1, with D maybe TRBD1 (6 bases). Trimming took off 0 bases at V and 0 bases at J, with 9 bases between the two ends. This CDR3 region has 16 residues. As DNA, the CDR3 is TGTGCCAGCAGTTTAGCGCTAGGGGGCTCCTACAATGAGCAGTTCTTC. Its protein is CASSLALGGSYNEQFF.

The chain is built from TRBV20-1 and TRBJ1-6, with TRBD1 matching over 9 bases. From germline, CDR1 is DFQATT and CDR2 SNEGSKA (reference sequence). V trimming: 5 bases; J trimming: 10 bases; junction bases outside the gene matches: 9. This CDR3 has 14 amino acids. The CDR3 sequence is CSAGSGQGHSPLHF. The CDR3 DNA sequence: TGCAGTGCTGGATCGGGACAGGGCCACTCACCCCTCCACTTT.